The source of this T cell receptor beta chain is a study of shared clonotypes between healthy human individuals (dated by TCRdb to the early 2020s). Background for the entire study: The cohort comprised a couple of women and three men aged 18 to 49 years. For each donor, three plates each were used for CD4 naive and CD4 memory, two plates were used for CD8 naive, and one plate was used for CD8 memory. Blood TCR repertoires of a handful of healthy adults were deeply sequenced to estimate repertoire size and the extent of clonotype sharing between individuals. Different laboratories and diverse techniques were used to prepare libraries and sequence TCR repertoires, to increase sequencing depth and limit assay-specific biases. Each donor's leukapheresis produced roughly between roughly 0.85 and 10 billion PBMCs.

Using the deep immunoSEQ assay, TCR CDR3 regions were amplified from genomic DNA by multiplex PCR. For each cell subset, the extracted genomic DNA was distributed evenly across all wells of several immunoSEQ 96-well plates, and each plate served as one replicate. For sorted subsets, each replicate PCR was loaded with roughly 190 ng genomic DNA, equivalent to 32,000 or so T cell genomes. The purified libraries were quantified using a Qubit 3.0 fluorometer, sized with a Bioanalyzer 2100, and then quantified again using the KAPA Library Quantification kit. Every immunoSEQ 96-well plate was sequenced on a dedicated single-read 150-cycle Illumina NextSeq 550 flow cell. The authors' analysis ran thus. The immunoSEQ output contained only junctional sequences without quality scores, so filtering could not match that applied to full-length reads. To assign V/J genes and CDR3, sequences were annotated against IMGT germline references using PyIR, a Python wrapper for IgBLAST v1.9. Any read was removed if the V/J assignment was weak (E-value above 1e-6), the CDR3 was missing, or the read contained stop codons, out-of-frame junctions, or ambiguous translated residues. V3J clonotypes were defined by identical inferred V gene, J gene, and CDR3 amino acid sequence. Percentage overlap between repertoires was computed as shared unique clonotypes divided by the size of the smaller repertoire. RTK rarefaction, the Chao1 estimator, and Recon v2.1 estimates of unobserved clonotypes were used to assess repertoire richness. OLGA was used to compute generation probabilities for all TCRbeta clonotypes that the gDNA method yielded from a handful of donors. TCRdb obtained this table from immuneACCESS and retained in-frame rearrangements with V and J assigned. These tables miss some clones; where compared with another copy, unresolved V genes account for less than half of the shortfall, and the remainder is unexplained. Clone size and V and J calls were adopted from that table, with D and trimming inferred from the DNA. The sample table holds about 2.4 million clones, of which 90% to 95% were seen once. The ten most abundant clones make up 0.36% of the sample.

Paper-wide results and their limitations: Sampling was restricted to blood, and TCR repertoires in tissues likely differ from the TCR repertoires found in blood. Pairwise subsampling led to the expectation that sequencing depth would affect the degree of clonotype sharing among donors. About 5% of naive CD4, around 3.5% of naive CD8, approximately 2% of memory CD4, and about 0.4% of memory CD8 clonotypes were shared across several donors. Higher generation probabilities were observed for clonotypes shared by all four sorted-subset donors than for non-shared clonotypes. Because the study included a small number of donors, the genetic and exposure-history diversity represented was limited. Naive subsets generally had larger estimated clonotype richness than memory subsets did. Incomplete sequencing was indicated by rarefaction of sorted-subset datasets, despite the large sequencing depth.

Donors were healthy HIV-negative adults with no recently reported acute infections or vaccinations. Every donor was a Caucasian adult living in Nashville, Tennessee, USA. Magnetic negative selection was used to enrich CD4+ T cells, after which naive cells were positively selected on CD45RA and the negative fraction became the memory subset. Blood was collected by leukapheresis, and PBMCs were isolated by Ficoll-Histopaque density gradient centrifugation and then cryopreserved in liquid nitrogen vapor phase. Purity and quantity of every magnetically sorted T cell population were checked by analytical flow cytometry. Genomic DNA was isolated from each sorted fraction and quantified by UV absorbance on a Nanodrop 2000c. Regarding this clone: Its recognized antigen is unknown. No base-level quality is on record; no much larger clone is a single base apart.

Sequenced sample: naive CD4+ T cells from PBMCs. The sample's cell subset or site, from its label and the paper: CD45RA+ positively selected. This clonotype was sampled from a man between 18 and 35 years old in good health. Some clones in this sample may be carry-over from other donors' samples.

The base sequence is TGTGCCAGCAGCCTTGGACTAGCGCGAGAGACCCAGTACTTC. Its coded protein is CASSLGLARETQYF. The sequence is built from TRBV7-7 and TRBJ2-5; 9 nucleotides in the junction match TRBD2. V loses 5 bases at its end and J loses 4 bases; junction bases beyond the gene matches: 5. The germline V gene (reference sequence) specifies SSHAT as CDR1 and FNYEAQ as CDR2. There are 14 amino acids in the CDR3, from cysteine to phenylalanine inclusive. Just the 42-base CDR3 DNA is kept, in frame starting at base 1.